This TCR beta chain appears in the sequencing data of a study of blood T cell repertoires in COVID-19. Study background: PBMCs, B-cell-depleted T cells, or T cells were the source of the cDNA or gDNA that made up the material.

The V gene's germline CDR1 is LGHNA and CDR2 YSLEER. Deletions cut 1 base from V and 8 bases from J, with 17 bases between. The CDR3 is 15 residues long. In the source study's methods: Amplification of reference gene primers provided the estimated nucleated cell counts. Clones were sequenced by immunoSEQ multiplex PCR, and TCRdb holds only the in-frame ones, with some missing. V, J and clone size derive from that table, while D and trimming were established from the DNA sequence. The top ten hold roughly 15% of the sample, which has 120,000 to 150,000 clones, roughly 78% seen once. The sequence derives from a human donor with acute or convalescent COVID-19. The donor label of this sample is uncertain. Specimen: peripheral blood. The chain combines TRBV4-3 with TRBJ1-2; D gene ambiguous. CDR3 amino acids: CASSQGSGTPGGYTF. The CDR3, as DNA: TGCGCCAGCAGCCAAGGATCAGGCACCCCGGGAGGCTACACCTTC.